This T cell receptor beta chain comes out of a study of cytomegalovirus exposure and HLA in healthy donors (dated by TCRdb to about 2017). Study-wide context: An earlier analysis of around 600 of the donors reported about 290 Gb of sequence data and 120 million or so unique TCR beta sequences from 190 million or so T cells. The genetic ancestry cluster associated with self-reported Caucasian donors included around four fifths of the roughly 400 genotyped donors. In addition to the first cohort of 666 subjects, a separate validation cohort of 120 different subjects was used. Donor age, sex, ethnicity and CMV serostatus were compiled together with the repertoire data. An earlier analysis of nearly 600 of the donors applied high-throughput TCR beta sequencing to assess whether each TCR beta V gene segment acted as functional or pseudogenic. HLA typing included class I and class II loci at four-digit resolution. About 330 gigabases of sequencing data and 75 million to 85 million unique TCR sequences made up an early release that covered nearly 650 HLA-typed donors. Typing coverage varied by locus: roughly 620-640 donors for A, B, C, DRB1 and DQB1; roughly 520 for DQA1; more than 600 for DPA1; roughly 450 for DPB1. The study aimed to test whether cataloging public T cell receptors could reveal signatures of past pathogen exposure. Five DR-DQ haplotypes were treated as single units for association and clustering because of strong linkage in the cohort. The later analysis used no new phenotypic data to find candidate immune exposures, relying instead on TCR beta sequences and their occurrence across donors. A later analysis re-analyzed previously published TCR beta repertoires from approximately 700 donors and added high-resolution HLA genotyping to study TCR occurrence patterns. The study combined high-throughput TCR immunosequencing, statistical association of individual TCRs with disease status, and machine learning to predict cytomegalovirus infection status. The study used immunosequencing to profile the T cell repertoires of 600 to 850 subjects and linked those repertoires to cytomegalovirus serostatus. All discovery cohort repertoires had been generated on a single sequencing platform. On average, 235,054 unique TCR beta nucleotide sequences were sequenced per donor among some 420 genotyped donors of the cohort, with 15% to 20% of those sequences being non-productive. A later genetic analysis used genome-wide SNP genotypes for 398 of the 666 donors, treating that subset as a discovery cohort. The paper as a whole reports these results and caveats: A further reported finding was that TCR beta sequences accurately predicted the HLA-A and HLA-B alleles for most subjects in the first cohort. In vitro tests confirmed that three of the cytomegalovirus-associated TCR beta chains recognize cytomegalovirus antigens. In a later analysis, most CMV-associated TCR beta chains were found to appear HLA-restricted, with HLA associations seemingly driven largely by CMV exposure. Presence/absence analyses assumed roughly uniform sequencing depth across donors, an assumption that may not hold. The sequencing pipeline was judged likely to have produced a cluster of highly shared sequence variants as a technical artifact. According to a later analysis, TCR association rates differed among HLA loci, with DRB1 alleles showing the most associated TCRs and HLA-C alleles showing the fewest. Because some donors lacked HLA typing at each locus, the association tests relied only on the typed subset. V-gene and J-gene trimming of TCR beta chains was associated with a missense DCLRE1C variant in a later genetic analysis, and the association was replicated in an independent cohort. Across donors, most TCR sequences were observed very rarely, whereas some public TCRs were present in many individuals. A total of some 180 TCR beta chains were listed by the study as associated with cytomegalovirus. Strong co-occurrence of HLA alleles, especially DR and DQ, made assigning TCR associations to individual alleles difficult. An earlier analysis of approximately 500 of the donors showed that most TCR beta V segments appeared in productive rearrangements either about 87% or about 30% of the time, which broadly matched IMGT annotations. This cohort had only TCR beta chains sequenced, and the lack of alpha or paired-chain data limited which features could be detected. The authors suggested that the approach could potentially be extended to other disease states and immunological phenotypes. Several of the top co-occurrence clusters appeared to be linked to parvovirus B19, influenza, CMV and Epstein-Barr virus, according to a later analysis. Immune exposure information for the cohort was limited to CMV serostatus. In a later analysis, HLA-associated TCR beta chains showed more clonal expansion and lower generation probabilities than non-associated chains that were equally common. Linkage disequilibrium might explain the correlated functional status among segregating V segments, but an unknown experimental factor could not be ruled out. Cytomegalovirus status was reported to be diagnosed by the classifier with high specificity and sensitivity in both the original and validation cohorts. In a later genetic analysis, fewer N-insertions in productive TCRs were reported among donors in an Asian-associated ancestry cluster than the approximately 710-donor mean. At a false discovery rate of 0.05, a later analysis linked some 17,000 TCR beta sequences to specific HLA alleles. Because counts were too low, 15 or so rarely observed V segments, including chromosome 9 orphons, were excluded from the earlier analysis of around 590 of the donors.

The cohort comprised 710 or so healthy bone marrow donors. Cohort members were all nominally healthy when sampled, although unrecorded immune exposures were likely present. The donor tested CMV seropositive, placing the donor among the 290 or so seropositive members of the cohort. A peripheral blood sample was collected from each donor, and TCR beta sequencing was performed on peripheral blood mononuclear cells. The Qiagen DNeasy Blood Extraction Kit was used to extract genomic DNA from the blood cell samples. Concerning this clone: Its target antigen remains unknown. No base quality information exists; no much larger clone differs at one position.

Preparation of the library involved the immunoSEQ multiplex PCR assay. For the multiplex PCR, a mixture combining 60 forward primers for TCR Vbeta segments and 13 reverse primers for TCR Jbeta segments was used. The CDR3 region of rearranged TCR beta genes was amplified from genomic DNA with a multiplex PCR assay. Amplified TCR beta libraries were sequenced as 87-base-pair reads on the Illumina HiSeq System. On the study's bioinformatics: In a later analysis, 80 million or so unique TCR beta chains were counted across the roughly 610 repertoires, and around 10 million of these chains were shared by at least two donors. Raw reads were error-corrected and collapsed into unique sequences with a nearest-neighbor algorithm that merged closely related sequences to remove PCR and sequencing errors. V, D and J gene segments were assigned by aligning CDR3 sequences to IMGT reference sequences. For a sequence to be retained, a match of at least six nucleotides to both a V gene segment and a J gene segment was required. Rearrangements were classified as productive when the CDR3 lacked stop codons and remained in frame with V and J, and all other rearrangements were classified as non-productive. CDR3 was defined according to IMGT convention as the region running from the second conserved V-encoded cysteine to the conserved J-encoded phenylalanine. The earlier analysis of about 570 of the donors excluded any sequence lacking an unambiguous match to a single V gene segment. An earlier analysis of approximately 590 of the donors classified V segments as functional when productive rearrangements were above 56.7% and as segregating when the standard deviation between donors was above 5%. A statistical classification framework was developed to diagnose cytomegalovirus status using the catalog of TCR beta chain sequences. In a later analysis, TCR nucleotide sequences were compared against IMGT/GENE-DB human TR gene sequences so that V and J genes could be assigned. Using the TCRdist pipeline, a later analysis assigned CDR3 sequences along with most-parsimonious VDJ recombination scenarios. In a later analysis, each TCR beta chain was defined by its CDR3 amino acid sequence together with its V-gene family, and reads without a unique V-gene family were excluded. A later analysis removed 592 highly shared, low-generation-probability nucleotide sequences to deal with suspected cross-contamination and a sequencing artifact. For each public chain, a later analysis derived a clonal expansion index from normalized ranks of inferred template counts within each repertoire. In a later analysis, generation probabilities were computed with a VDJ recombination model fitted to out-of-frame rearrangements, and the resulting probabilities were checked against IGoR. Hypergeometric tests were used in a later analysis to score TCR-TCR, TCR-HLA and TCR-CMV co-occurrence, with a repertoire-size bias correction applied to the TCR pairs. A later analysis estimated false discovery rates by permuting HLA or CMV assignments 20 times. In a later analysis, co-occurring TCRs were grouped using DBSCAN, and TCRdist sequence similarity was added for clustering within HLA-allele-positive subsets. Repertoires with fewer than 30,000 or more than 120,000 public chains, plus five repertoires with anomalous nucleotide sharing, were excluded from co-occurrence clustering. TCRdb mirrors the immuneACCESS table, restricted to in-frame sequences. Some clones are absent from its copies; in checked studies, under half trace to an unresolved V gene, and the reason for the others is unknown. V, J and clone size are taken as reported in that table, and D and trimming were inferred from the DNA itself. The sample yields under 200,000 clones; 68% were counted once. Around 4.5% of the sample rests with the top ten.

The sequenced sample was PBMCs. The receptor was derived from a woman aged 18-30 years in good health and CMV-seropositive.

The base sequence is TGTGCCAGCAGCGTAGGGGGGCTAGCCAAAAACATTCAGTACTTC. Its translation is CASSVGGLAKNIQYF. The sequence joins TRBV9 to TRBJ2-4; matching of 6 bases hints at TRBD1 as the D gene. V is pared back by 0 bases and J by 0 bases, with 7 bases lying between the germline termini. Counted from cysteine to phenylalanine, this CDR3 has 15 amino acids. The kept DNA is CDR3 alone, 45 bases in frame from the first base. CDR1 and CDR2, per the germline V gene, are SGDLS and YYNGEE. Reference TRBV9 and TRBJ2-4 proteins supply the regions before and after the CDR3; the full variable domain is: DSGVTQTPKHLITATGQRVTLRCSPRSGDLSVYWYQQSLDQGLQFLIQYYNGEERAKGNILERFSAQQFPDLHSELNLSSLELGDSALYFCASSVGGLAKNIQYFGAGTRLSVL.